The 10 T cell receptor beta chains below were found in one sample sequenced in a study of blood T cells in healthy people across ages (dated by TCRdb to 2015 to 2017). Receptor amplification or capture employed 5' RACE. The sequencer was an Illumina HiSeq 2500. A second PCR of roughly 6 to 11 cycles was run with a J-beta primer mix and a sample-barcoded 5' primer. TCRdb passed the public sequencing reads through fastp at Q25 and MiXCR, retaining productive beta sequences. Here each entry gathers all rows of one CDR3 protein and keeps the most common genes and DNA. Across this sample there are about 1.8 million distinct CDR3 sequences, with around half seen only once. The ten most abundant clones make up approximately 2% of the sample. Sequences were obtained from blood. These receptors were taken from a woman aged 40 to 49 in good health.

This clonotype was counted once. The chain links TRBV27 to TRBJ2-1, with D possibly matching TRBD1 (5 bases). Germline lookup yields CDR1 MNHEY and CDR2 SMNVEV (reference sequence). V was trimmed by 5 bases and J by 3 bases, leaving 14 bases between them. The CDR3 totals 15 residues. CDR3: CASSRNRDSYNEQFF. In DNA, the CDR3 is TGTGCCAGCAGTAGAAATCGTGACAGCTACAATGAGCAGTTCTTC.

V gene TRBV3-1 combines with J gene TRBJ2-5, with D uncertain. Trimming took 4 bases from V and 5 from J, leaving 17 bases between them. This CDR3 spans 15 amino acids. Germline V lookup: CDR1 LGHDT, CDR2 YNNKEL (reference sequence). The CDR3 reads CASSRQVVAAETQYF. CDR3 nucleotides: TGTGCCAGCAGCCGGCAAGTCGTAGCAGCGGAGACCCAGTACTTC.

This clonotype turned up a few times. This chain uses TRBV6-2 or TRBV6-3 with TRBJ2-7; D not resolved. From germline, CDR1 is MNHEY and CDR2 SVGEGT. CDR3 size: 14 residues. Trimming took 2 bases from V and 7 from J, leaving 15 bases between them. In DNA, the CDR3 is TGTGCCAGCAGTTACGCCGGCCGGCCTTTGGAGCAGTACTTC. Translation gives CASSYAGRPLEQYF.

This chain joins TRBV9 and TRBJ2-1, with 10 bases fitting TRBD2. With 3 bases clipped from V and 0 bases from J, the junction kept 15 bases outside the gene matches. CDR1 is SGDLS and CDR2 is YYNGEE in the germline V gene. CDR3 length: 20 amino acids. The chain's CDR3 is CASSGTKLAGAASSYNEQFF. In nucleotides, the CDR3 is TGTGCCAGCAGCGGTACGAAGCTAGCGGGGGCCGCAAGCTCCTACAATGAGCAGTTCTTC.

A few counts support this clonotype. The CDR3 here is CASSDPTLPNQPQHF. CDR3 coding DNA: TGTGCCAGCAGTGACCCGACACTTCCGAATCAGCCCCAGCATTTT. This chain connects TRBV25-1 to TRBJ1-5; D ambiguous. Germline V gene lookup returns CDR1 MGHDK and CDR2 SYGVNS. The CDR3 is 15 amino acids. Trimming removed 3 bases at V and 4 bases at J, with 13 bases between.

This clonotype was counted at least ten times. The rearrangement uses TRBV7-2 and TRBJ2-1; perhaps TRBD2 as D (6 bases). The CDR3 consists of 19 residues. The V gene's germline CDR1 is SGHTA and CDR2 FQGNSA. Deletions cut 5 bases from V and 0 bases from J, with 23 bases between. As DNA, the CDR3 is TGTGCCAGCAGCCCGCGGCCAACTGGGGGGATCAGCTCCTACAATGAGCAGTTCTTC. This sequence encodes CASSPRPTGGISSYNEQFF.

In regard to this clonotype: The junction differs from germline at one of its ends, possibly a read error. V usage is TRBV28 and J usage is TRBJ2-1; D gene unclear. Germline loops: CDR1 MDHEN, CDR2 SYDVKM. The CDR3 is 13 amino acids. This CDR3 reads CANSLLNRNEQFF. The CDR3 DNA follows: TGTGCCAACAGTTTACTAAATCGCAATGAGCAGTTCTTC. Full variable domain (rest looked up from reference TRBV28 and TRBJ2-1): DVKVTQSSRYLVKRTGEKVFLECVQDMDHENMFWYRQDPGLGLRLIYFSYDVKMKEKGDIPEGYSVSREKKERFSLILESASTNQTSMYLCANSLLNRNEQFFGPGTRLTVL.

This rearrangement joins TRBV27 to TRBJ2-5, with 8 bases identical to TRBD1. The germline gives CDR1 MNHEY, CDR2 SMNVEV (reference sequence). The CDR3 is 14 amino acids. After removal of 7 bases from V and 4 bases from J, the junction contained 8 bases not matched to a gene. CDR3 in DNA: TGTGCCAGCAACCAGGGGGCGACACGAGAGACCCAGTACTTC. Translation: CASNQGATRETQYF.

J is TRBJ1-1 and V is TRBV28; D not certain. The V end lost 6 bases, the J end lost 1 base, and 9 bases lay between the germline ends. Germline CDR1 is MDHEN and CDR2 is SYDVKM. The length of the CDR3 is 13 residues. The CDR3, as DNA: TGTGCCAGCAGGGTTAATGGGAACACTGAAGCTTTCTTT. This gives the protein CASRVNGNTEAFF.

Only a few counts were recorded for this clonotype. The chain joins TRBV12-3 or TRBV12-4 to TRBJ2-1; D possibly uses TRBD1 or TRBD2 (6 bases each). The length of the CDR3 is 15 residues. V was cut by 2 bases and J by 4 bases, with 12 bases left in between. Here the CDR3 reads CASSLPGGLYNEQFF. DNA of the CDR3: TGTGCCAGCAGTTTACCCGGGGGCTTGTACAATGAGCAGTTCTTC.